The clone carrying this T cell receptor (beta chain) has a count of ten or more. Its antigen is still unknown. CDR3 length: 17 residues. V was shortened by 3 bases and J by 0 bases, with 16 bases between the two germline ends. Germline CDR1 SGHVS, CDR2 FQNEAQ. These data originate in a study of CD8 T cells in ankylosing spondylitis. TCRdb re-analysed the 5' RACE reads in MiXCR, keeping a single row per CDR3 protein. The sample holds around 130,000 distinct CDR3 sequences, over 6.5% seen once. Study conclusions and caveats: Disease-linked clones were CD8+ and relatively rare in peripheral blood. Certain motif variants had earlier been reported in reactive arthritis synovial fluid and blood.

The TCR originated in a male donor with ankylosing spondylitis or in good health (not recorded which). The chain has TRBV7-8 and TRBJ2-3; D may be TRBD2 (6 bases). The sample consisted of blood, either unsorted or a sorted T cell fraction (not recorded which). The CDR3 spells CASSLSGGATSTDTQYF. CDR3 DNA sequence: TGTGCCAGCAGCTTGTCCGGGGGAGCCACTAGCACAGATACGCAGTATTTT.